The 15 T cell receptor beta chains below were found in one sample sequenced in a study of T-cell reconstitution after alpha-beta-depleted transplantation in children. Preparing the TCRbeta library involved the use of unique molecular identifiers. TCRdb ran MiXCR on the PCR reads and lists one entry per CDR3 protein. The profile shows 150,000 to 250,000 distinct CDR3 sequences, roughly 6.3% of them singletons. Material: PBMCs, obtained before TCRalphabeta/CD19-depleted stem cell transplant. The receptor set was obtained from a girl under three years old with combined immunodeficiency, due to receive a stem cell transplant.

This clonotype was observed many times. The chain recombines TRBV3-1 with TRBJ2-3, with TRBD2 identical over 10 bases. Trimming took 2 bases from V and 2 from J; bases not matched to a gene: 13. Germline V CDR1 and CDR2: LGHDT, YNNKEL (reference sequence). This CDR3 has 19 amino acids. The CDR3 bases are TGTGCCAGCAGCCAATCGGACCTAGCGGGGGACCAACTCACAGATACGCAGTATTTT. Its protein is CASSQSDLAGDQLTDTQYF.

Regarding this clonotype: A much larger clone sits a single nucleotide away, making a read error possible. The J gene is TRBJ1-2, the V gene TRBV4-1; D unresolved. This CDR3 spans 14 amino acids. V was pared by 0 bases and J by 4 bases, with 9 bases between. Germline CDR1 and CDR2: MGHRA and YSYEKL. CDR3 sequence: CASSQDVGIYGYTF. The CDR3 DNA is TGCGCCAGCAGCCAAGATGTTGGGATCTATGGCTACACCTTC.

In its sample, this clonotype was seen many times. The chain couples TRBV29-1 to TRBJ1-2; D gene uncertain. The germline gives CDR1 SQVTM, CDR2 ANQGSEA. V lost 4 bases to trimming and J lost 2 bases, with 20 bases between them. The CDR3 spans 16 residues. The CDR3 nucleotides are TGCAGCGTTGGCGACCTACGGGAGATAAAAAACTATGGCTACACCTTC. This gives the protein CSVGDLREIKNYGYTF.

Ten or more counts support this clonotype. This chain links TRBV7-6 with TRBJ2-5; 10 bases align to TRBD2. The CDR3 is made up of 17 amino acids. Germline loops: CDR1 SGHVS, CDR2 FNYEAQ. The V gene end was trimmed by 0 bases and the J gene end by 2 bases; junction bases not matched to a gene: 6. As DNA, the CDR3 is TGTGCCAGCAGCTTAGCTGGTGGACTAGCGGCACAAGAGACCCAGTACTTC. Protein product: CASSLAGGLAAQETQYF.

The table lists this clonotype with many counts. V gene TRBV12-3 or TRBV12-4 combines with J gene TRBJ2-2; no clear D gene. This CDR3 spans 11 amino acids. The V gene lost 3 bases and the J gene lost 6 bases, with 2 bases spanning the gap. CDR3 residues: CASSFPGELFF. Written as DNA, the CDR3 is TGTGCCAGCAGTTTCCCCGGGGAGCTGTTTTTT.

At least ten counts were recorded for this clonotype. The chain employs TRBV21-1 and TRBJ2-7; TRBD1 is the table's D call, not checked against the DNA. TRBV21-1 is described as a pseudogene. The CDR3 spans 15 residues. The CDR3 loop reads CASSAPGAFNYEQYF. The CDR3 DNA sequence: TGTGCCAGCAGCGCACCCGGGGCGTTCAACTACGAGCAGTACTTC.

This chain connects TRBV7-3 to TRBJ1-2, with no clear D. Trimming removed 3 bases at V and 5 bases at J, with 19 bases between. The CDR3 totals 16 residues. In germline, CDR1 is SGHTA, CDR2 FQGTGA. The CDR3: CASSLNGEQAPYGYTF. CDR3 bases: TGTGCCAGCAGCTTGAACGGAGAGCAGGCCCCTTATGGCTACACCTTC. Using reference TRBV7-3 and TRBJ1-2 for the parts outside the CDR3, the full variable domain is GAGVSQTPSNKVTEKGKYVELRCDPISGHTALYWYRQSLGQGPEFLIYFQGTGAADDSGLPNDRFFAVRPEGSVSTLKIQRTERGDSAVYLCASSLNGEQAPYGYTFGSGTRLTVV.

The rearrangement links TRBV7-9 to TRBJ2-5; D might be TRBD1 (6 bases). Germline assignment: CDR1 SEHNR and CDR2 FQNEAQ (reference sequence). V lost 5 bases, J lost 5 bases, and 15 bases lay in between. This CDR3 comprises 14 residues. In DNA form, the CDR3 reads TGTGCCAGCAGCATAACAGGGTCTCGGGAGACCCAGTACTTC. It translates to CASSITGSRETQYF.

This clonotype was seen ten or more times. The chain uses TRBV7-3 and TRBJ2-1; D is undetermined. V gave up 2 bases and J gave up 2 bases, with 7 bases separating them. Germline CDR1 and CDR2: SGHTA and FQGTGA. The CDR3 length is 14 residues. In nucleotides, the CDR3 is TGTGCCAGCAGCTTAGATGTCACCTACAATGAGCAGTTCTTC. Protein product: CASSLDVTYNEQFF.

This clonotype was seen repeatedly, ten times or more. The chain carries TRBV29-1 and TRBJ2-1; TRBD2 matches 11 bases. The CDR3 is 12 residues long. V trimming: 8 bases; J trimming: 7 bases; junction bases outside the gene matches: 4. In germline, CDR1 is SQVTM, CDR2 ANQGSEA. The CDR3, as DNA: TGCAGCTATAGCGGGGGGGCAAATGAGCAGTTCTTC. Residues: CSYSGGANEQFF.

This clonotype occurred many times. The V call is TRBV12-3 or TRBV12-4, the J call TRBJ2-7, with D perhaps TRBD1 or TRBD2 (5 bases each). The ends were cut back, 7 bases at V and 3 bases at J, with 16 bases in the middle. The CDR3 runs to 14 residues. As DNA, the CDR3 is TGTGCCAGCACCGGGGCAGGAACTCTCTACGAGCAGTACTTC. It codes for CASTGAGTLYEQYF.

V usage is TRBV14 and J usage is TRBJ2-7; D unresolved. V was trimmed by 4 bases and J by 3 bases, leaving 16 bases between them. Germline lookup yields CDR1 SGHDN and CDR2 FVKESK. The CDR3 sequence is 15 residues long. CDR3: CASSPNRDLFYEQYF. The DNA for the CDR3 is TGTGCCAGCAGCCCTAATAGAGACCTTTTCTACGAGCAGTACTTC.

This clonotype appeared once. The chain links TRBV29-1 to TRBJ1-2; D might be TRBD1 (6 bases). The CDR3 has 12 amino acids. Germline V gene data show CDR1 as SQVTM and CDR2 as ANQGSEA. V shed 7 bases and J shed 4 bases, with 13 bases lying between them. The CDR3 coding sequence is TGCAGCGCCGAGTCAGGGGCCTATGGCTACACCTTC. As protein: CSAESGAYGYTF.

Many counts were recorded for this clonotype. The chain is built from TRBV24-1 and TRBJ2-7; D may be TRBD1 (6 bases). The CDR3 is 16 amino acids. In germline, CDR1 is KGHDR, CDR2 SFDVKD. V dropped 8 bases and J dropped 3 bases, with 22 bases sitting between them. CDR3 bases: TGTGCCACCAAGATCAGGGGCGATTTAGGAGACTACGAGCAGTACTTC. This sequence encodes CATKIRGDLGDYEQYF.

Ten or more counts support this clonotype. The V gene is TRBV28, the J gene TRBJ1-4, with D possibly matching TRBD1 (5 bases). This CDR3 spans 17 amino acids. Germline V CDR1 and CDR2: MDHEN, SYDVKM. The V gene lost 6 bases and the J gene lost 8 bases, with 25 bases spanning the gap. CDR3 residues: CASRLKARGGWVEKLFF. For the CDR3, the DNA is TGTGCCAGCAGACTAAAAGCGAGGGGAGGTTGGGTCGAAAAACTGTTTTTT.